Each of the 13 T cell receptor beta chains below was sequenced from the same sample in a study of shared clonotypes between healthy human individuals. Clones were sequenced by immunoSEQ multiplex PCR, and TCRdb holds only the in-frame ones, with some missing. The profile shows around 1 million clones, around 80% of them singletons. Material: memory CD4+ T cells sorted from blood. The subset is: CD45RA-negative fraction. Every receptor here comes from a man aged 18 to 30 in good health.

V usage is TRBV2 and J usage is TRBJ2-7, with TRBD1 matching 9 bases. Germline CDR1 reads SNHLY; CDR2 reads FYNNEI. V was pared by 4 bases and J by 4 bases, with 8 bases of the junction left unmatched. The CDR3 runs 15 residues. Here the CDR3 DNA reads TGTGCCAGCAGTGGGGGGCCGACAGGGGGTTACGAGCAGTACTTC. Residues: CASSGGPTGGYEQYF.

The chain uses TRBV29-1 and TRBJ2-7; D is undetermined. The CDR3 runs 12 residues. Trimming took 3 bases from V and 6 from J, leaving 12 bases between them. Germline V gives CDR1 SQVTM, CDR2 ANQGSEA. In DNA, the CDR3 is TGCAGCGTTGAGGTTCAGATCGGCGAGCAGTACTTC. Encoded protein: CSVEVQIGEQYF.

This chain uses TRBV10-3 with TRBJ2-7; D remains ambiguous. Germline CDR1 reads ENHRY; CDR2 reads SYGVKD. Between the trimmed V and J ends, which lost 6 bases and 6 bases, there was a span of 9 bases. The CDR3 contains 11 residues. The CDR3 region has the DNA TGTGCCATCAGAAGAGCTGGCGAGCAGTACTTC. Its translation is CAIRRAGEQYF.

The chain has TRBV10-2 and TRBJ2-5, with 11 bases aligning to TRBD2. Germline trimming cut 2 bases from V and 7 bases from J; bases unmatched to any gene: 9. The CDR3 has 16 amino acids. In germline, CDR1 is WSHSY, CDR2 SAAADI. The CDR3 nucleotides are TGCGCCAGCAGTGAGGCTAGCGGGGGGCCAGGGGGGACCCAGTACTTC. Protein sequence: CASSEASGGPGGTQYF.

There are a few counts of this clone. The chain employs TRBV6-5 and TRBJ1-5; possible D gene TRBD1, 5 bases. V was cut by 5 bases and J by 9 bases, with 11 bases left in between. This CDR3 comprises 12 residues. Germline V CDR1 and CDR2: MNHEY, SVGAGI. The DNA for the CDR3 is TGTGCCAGCAGTCTCCCAGGGTTGCCCCAGCATTTT. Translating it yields CASSLPGLPQHF.

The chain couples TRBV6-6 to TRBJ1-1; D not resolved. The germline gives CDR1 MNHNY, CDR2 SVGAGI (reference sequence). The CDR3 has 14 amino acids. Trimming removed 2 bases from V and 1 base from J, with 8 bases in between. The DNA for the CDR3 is TGTGCCAGCAGTTACCAGGAGGGGAACACTGAAGCTTTCTTT. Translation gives CASSYQEGNTEAFF.

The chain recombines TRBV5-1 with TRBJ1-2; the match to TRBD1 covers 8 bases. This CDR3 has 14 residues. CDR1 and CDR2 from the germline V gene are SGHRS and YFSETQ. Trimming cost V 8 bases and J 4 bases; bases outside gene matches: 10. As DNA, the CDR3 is TGCGCCAGTAACACCGGGACAGGTGCCTATGGCTACACCTTC. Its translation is CASNTGTGAYGYTF. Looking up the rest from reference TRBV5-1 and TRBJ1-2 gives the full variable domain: KAGVTQTPRYLIKTRGQQVTLSCSPISGHRSVSWYQQTPGQGLQFLFEYFSETQRNKGNFPGRFSGRQFSNSRSEMNVSTLELGDSALYLCASNTGTGAYGYTFGSGTRLTVV.

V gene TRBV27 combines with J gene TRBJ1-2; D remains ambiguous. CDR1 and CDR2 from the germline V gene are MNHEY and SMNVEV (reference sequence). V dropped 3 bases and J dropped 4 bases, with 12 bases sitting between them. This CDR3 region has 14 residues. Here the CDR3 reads CASSFVPGFYGYTF. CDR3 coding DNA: TGTGCCAGCAGTTTCGTTCCCGGATTCTATGGCTACACCTTC.

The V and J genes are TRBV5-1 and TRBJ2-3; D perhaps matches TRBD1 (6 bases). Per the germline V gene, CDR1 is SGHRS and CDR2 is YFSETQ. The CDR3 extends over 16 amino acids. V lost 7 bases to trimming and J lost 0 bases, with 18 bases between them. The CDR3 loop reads CASSSSRGQSTDTQYF. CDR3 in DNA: TGCGCCAGCTCCTCTAGCCGGGGACAAAGCACAGATACGCAGTATTTT.

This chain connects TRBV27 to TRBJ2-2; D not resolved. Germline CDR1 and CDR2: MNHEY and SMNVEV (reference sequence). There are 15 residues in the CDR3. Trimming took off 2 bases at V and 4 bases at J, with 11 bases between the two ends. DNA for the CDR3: TGTGCCAGCAGTTTAGGTGTAGGGCGCACCGGGGAGCTGTTTTTT. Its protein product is CASSLGVGRTGELFF.

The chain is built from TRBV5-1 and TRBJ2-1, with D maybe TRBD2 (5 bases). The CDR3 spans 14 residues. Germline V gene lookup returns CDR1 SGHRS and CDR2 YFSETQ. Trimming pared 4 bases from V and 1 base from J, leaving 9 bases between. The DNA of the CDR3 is TGCGCCAGCAGCCCCGGGAATTCCTACAATGAGCAGTTCTTC. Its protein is CASSPGNSYNEQFF.

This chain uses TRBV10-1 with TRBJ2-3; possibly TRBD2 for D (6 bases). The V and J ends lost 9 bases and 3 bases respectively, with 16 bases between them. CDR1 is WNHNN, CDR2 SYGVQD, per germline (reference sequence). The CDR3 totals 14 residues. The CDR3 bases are TGCGCCAGTTCCCCCGGAGGGAGTACAGATACGCAGTATTTT. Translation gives CASSPGGSTDTQYF.

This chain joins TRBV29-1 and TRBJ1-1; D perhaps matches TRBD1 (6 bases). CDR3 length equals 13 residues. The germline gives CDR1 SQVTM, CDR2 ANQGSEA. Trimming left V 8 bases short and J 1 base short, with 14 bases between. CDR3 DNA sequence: TGCAGCTCTTATACAGGGAGGAACACTGAAGCTTTCTTT. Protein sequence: CSSYTGRNTEAFF. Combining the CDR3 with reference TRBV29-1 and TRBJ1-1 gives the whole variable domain SAVISQKPSRDICQRGTSLTIQCQVDSQVTMMFWYRQQPGQSLTLIATANQGSEATYESGFVIDKFPISRPNLTFSTLTVSNMSPEDSSIYLCSSYTGRNTEAFFGQGTRLTVV.